The subject of this entry is one T cell receptor beta chain. The target antigen is unknown. The record originates from a study of CD8+ T cells in alopecia areata. For the study at large: Patients in the study were on tofacitinib for 6 to 18 months, then off it for 6 months. The study's findings and limits: Throughout tofacitinib, many expanded lesional clones continued to persist in scalp and blood.

Treatment specified: oral pan-JAK inhibitor, 5-10 mg twice daily. RNA was extracted and reverse transcribed into cDNA as the sequencing template. Assay used: immunoSEQ multiplex PCR; TCRdb lists only in-frame clones, some missing. Here the sample spans about 210,000 clones, over 60% being singletons. Germline loops: CDR1 GTSNPN, CDR2 SVGIG (reference sequence). Trimming removed 3 bases at V and 1 base at J, with 15 bases between. The CDR3 spans 15 residues. The clonotype originates from a human donor with alopecia areata. The chain couples TRBV30 to TRBJ1-1; D unclear. The sequencing here drew on CD4+ T cells sorted from blood, taken at week 4, from a patient treated with tofacitinib. The CDR3 DNA sequence: TGTGCCTGGAGAGAAAAGGACGCGGGGAACACTGAAGCTTTCTTT. This translates into CAWREKDAGNTEAFF.